The 20 T cell receptor beta chains given below trace back to one sample, sequenced in a study of glioma-infiltrating T cells after dendritic cell vaccination. Only in-frame clones appear in the TCRdb table, and some are missing; sequencing was by immunoSEQ multiplex PCR. The sample carries roughly 100,000 clones, roughly 79% recorded once. Sequencing used blood, obtained before dendritic cell vaccination. The receptors derive from a human donor with glioblastoma.

As regards this clone: One end of the junction is discordant with germline, which a read error may explain. This sequence joins TRBV6-5 and TRBJ1-2; maybe TRBD1 (6 bases). This CDR3 comprises 15 residues. The germline CDR1 and CDR2 sequences are MNHEY and SVGAGI. The chain's CDR3 is CASSDSLDSVYGYTF. The CDR3 nucleotides read TGTGCCAGCAGTGACTCGTTGGACAGCGTCTATGGCTACACCTTC.

This chain connects TRBV28 to TRBJ2-7, with 7 bases aligning to TRBD1. This CDR3 region has 13 residues. The V gene end was trimmed by 5 bases and the J gene end by 3 bases; junction bases not matched to a gene: 4. Germline loops: CDR1 MDHEN, CDR2 SYDVKM. Here the CDR3 DNA reads TGTGCCAGCAGTCCCGGGACAGACTACGAGCAGTACTTC. It is translated as CASSPGTDYEQYF.

The chain is built from TRBV7-9 and TRBJ2-7, with 7 bases matching TRBD2. Germline trimming cut 3 bases from V and 2 bases from J; bases unmatched to any gene: 4. This CDR3 has 14 amino acids. CDR1 is SEHNR, CDR2 FQNEAQ, per germline (reference sequence). The CDR3 region has the DNA TGTGCCAGCAGCTTTCGCGGGACTACCTACGAGCAGTACTTC. Encoded protein: CASSFRGTTYEQYF. The variable domain in full, with the rest retrieved from reference TRBV7-9 and TRBJ2-7, is DTGVSQNPRHKITKRGQNVTFRCDPISEHNRLYWYRQTLGQGPEFLTYFQNEAQLEKSRLLSDRFSAERPKGSFSTLEIQRTEQGDSAMYLCASSFRGTTYEQYFGPGTRLTVT.

This chain connects TRBV6-1 to TRBJ1-3; tentative D call: TRBD1 (6 bases). Germline V gene lookup returns CDR1 MNHNS and CDR2 SASEGT. The CDR3 runs 16 residues. Trimming removed 3 bases at V and 4 bases at J, with 16 bases between. CDR3 sequence reads: CASSEVTGTLGNTIYF. The CDR3 DNA reads TGTGCCAGCAGTGAGGTAACCGGGACATTGGGAAACACCATATATTTT.

The rearrangement uses TRBV5-5 and TRBJ1-1, with TRBD1 matching over 7 bases. The CDR3 extends over 15 amino acids. Trimming took 4 bases from V and 1 from J; bases not matched to a gene: 7. The germline V gene encodes CDR1 SGHKS and CDR2 YYEKEE (reference sequence). CDR3 DNA sequence: TGTGCCAGCAGCCTAAAGACAGGGCCGAACACTGAAGCTTTCTTT. Protein: CASSLKTGPNTEAFF.

The chain links TRBV2 to TRBJ1-3; 7 positions match TRBD1. V lost 6 bases to trimming and J lost 2 bases; unmatched junction nucleotides: 7. The CDR3 totals 15 residues. Germline CDR1 is SNHLY and CDR2 is FYNNEI. The chain's CDR3 is CASSEQGVAGNTIYF. The CDR3 DNA reads TGTGCCAGCAGCGAGCAGGGGGTGGCTGGAAACACCATATATTTT.

This chain joins TRBV28 and TRBJ1-1; 7 nucleotides match TRBD1. CDR1 is MDHEN and CDR2 is SYDVKM in the germline V gene. The CDR3 length is 14 residues. Trimming took 4 bases from V and 2 from J; bases not matched to a gene: 4. CDR3 region: CASSSGQVNTEAFF. In DNA, the CDR3 is TGTGCCAGCAGTTCCGGACAGGTTAACACTGAAGCTTTCTTT.

Comments on this clone: Additional DNA sequences in this sample encode the identical CDR3. The chain is built from TRBV7-2 and TRBJ2-7, with TRBD1 matching 8 bases. From germline, CDR1 is SGHTA and CDR2 FQGNSA. CDR3 length: 14 residues. Trimming took 1 base from V and 4 from J; bases not matched to a gene: 3. The CDR3 DNA reads as TGTGCCAGCAGCTTAGGAGGACAGGGATACGAGCAGTACTTC. Its protein product is CASSLGGQGYEQYF.

V is TRBV7-2 and J is TRBJ1-1, with unresolved D. The CDR3 has 14 amino acids. Germline CDR1 is SGHTA and CDR2 is FQGNSA. The V end lost 5 bases, the J end lost 3 bases, and 13 bases lay between the germline ends. CDR3 sequence (DNA): TGTGCCAGCAGCCGGGAACTTCAGGACACTGAAGCTTTCTTT. Amino acid sequence: CASSRELQDTEAFF.

The J gene is TRBJ2-7, the V gene TRBV2; TRBD2 agrees at 9 bases. Germline CDR1 SNHLY, CDR2 FYNNEI. Trimming took 4 bases from V and 6 from J; bases not matched to a gene: 7. The CDR3 loop spans 14 amino acids. The CDR3 spells CASSVSGGTAEQYF. The CDR3, as DNA: TGTGCCAGCAGTGTGAGCGGGGGGACCGCCGAGCAGTACTTC.

The V gene is TRBV7-8, the J gene TRBJ2-2; perhaps TRBD1 as D (5 bases). CDR3 length: 14 amino acids. Germline-derived CDR1 and CDR2 are SGHVS and FQNEAQ. V was pared by 1 base and J by 4 bases, with 7 bases between. In nucleotides, the CDR3 is TGTGCCAGCAGCTTAGAGACAGTCACCGGGGAGCTGTTTTTT. It yields the protein CASSLETVTGELFF.

The J gene is TRBJ2-5, the V gene TRBV2; tentative D call: TRBD2 (5 bases). Germline CDR1 and CDR2: SNHLY and FYNNEI. Trimming cost V 5 bases and J 2 bases, with 12 bases left between them. The CDR3 extends over 14 amino acids. The CDR3 DNA sequence: TGTGCCAGCAGTCAAGACTACGAACAAGAGACCCAGTACTTC. It yields the protein CASSQDYEQETQYF.

The chain uses TRBV7-2 and TRBJ1-1; perhaps TRBD1 as D (5 bases). The CDR3 totals 13 residues. CDR1 is SGHTA and CDR2 is FQGNSA in the germline V gene. Trimming pared 5 bases from V and 0 bases from J, leaving 7 bases between. CDR3: CASSARVNTEAFF. CDR3 bases: TGTGCCAGCAGCGCCAGGGTGAACACTGAAGCTTTCTTT. The entire variable domain, with the rest obtained from reference TRBV7-2 and TRBJ1-1, is as follows: GAGVSQSPSNKVTEKGKDVELRCDPISGHTALYWYRQSLGQGLEFLIYFQGNSAPDKSGLPSDRFSAERTGGSVSTLTIQRTQQEDSAVYLCASSARVNTEAFFGQGTRLTVV.

This clone was detected only once. The chain has TRBV2 and TRBJ2-7; 9 positions match TRBD1. Per germline, CDR1 SNHLY and CDR2 FYNNEI. Unmatched junction bases numbered 10, after V lost 9 bases and J lost 1 base. This CDR3 has 15 residues. The CDR3 protein is CASTPRTGASYEQYF. DNA for the CDR3: TGTGCCAGTACTCCACGGACAGGGGCTTCCTACGAGCAGTACTTC.

This chain uses TRBV6-6 with TRBJ2-5, with a possible D match to TRBD2 (6 bases). Looked up from germline, CDR1 is MNHNY and CDR2 is SVGAGI (reference sequence). The length of the CDR3 is 14 residues. V was trimmed by 2 bases and J by 5 bases, leaving 12 bases between them. The CDR3 spells CASSYVTGRETQYF. CDR3 bases: TGTGCCAGCAGTTACGTCACGGGGAGGGAGACCCAGTACTTC.

V and J are TRBV11-1 and TRBJ2-1; 7 nucleotides match TRBD2. Germline assignment: CDR1 SGHAT and CDR2 FQDESV (reference sequence). This CDR3 spans 13 amino acids. V was clipped by 8 bases and J by 0 bases; unmatched bases: 1. The CDR3, as DNA: TGTGCCAGCGGGACTAACTCCTACAATGAGCAGTTCTTC. Translated: CASGTNSYNEQFF.

V and J are TRBV6-5 and TRBJ1-5, with D perhaps matching TRBD1 (5 bases). Germline V CDR1 and CDR2: MNHEY, SVGAGI. Trimming took off 7 bases at V and 3 bases at J, with 16 bases between the two ends. The CDR3 has 15 residues. This chain's CDR3 is CASKAWGEFNQPQHF. Written as DNA, the CDR3 is TGTGCCAGCAAGGCTTGGGGGGAGTTCAATCAGCCCCAGCATTTT.

The J gene is TRBJ1-6, the V gene TRBV11-2; D unresolved. The germline CDR1 and CDR2 sequences are SGHAT and FQNNGV. CDR3 length equals 15 residues. V was clipped by 1 base and J by 6 bases, with 10 bases between them. The chain's CDR3 is CASSLGRSANSPLHF. In DNA form, the CDR3 reads TGTGCCAGCAGCTTAGGACGTAGCGCTAATTCACCCCTCCACTTT.

This chain uses TRBV15 with TRBJ1-5; a weak D match, TRBD1 (6 bases). Per germline, CDR1 LNHNV and CDR2 YYDKDF (reference sequence). Trimming took 0 bases from V and 6 from J, leaving 12 bases between them. This CDR3 comprises 15 residues. The chain's CDR3 is CATSRDQGKGQPQHF. As DNA, the CDR3 is TGTGCCACCAGCAGAGATCAGGGGAAGGGTCAGCCCCAGCATTTT.

The V call is TRBV7-2, the J call TRBJ2-7; D is ambiguous. V was trimmed by 5 bases and J by 2 bases, leaving 7 bases between them. In germline, CDR1 is SGHTA, CDR2 FQGNSA. The CDR3 is 12 residues long. The CDR3 is CASSQATYEQYF. Written as DNA, the CDR3 is TGTGCCAGCAGCCAAGCCACCTACGAGCAGTACTTC.